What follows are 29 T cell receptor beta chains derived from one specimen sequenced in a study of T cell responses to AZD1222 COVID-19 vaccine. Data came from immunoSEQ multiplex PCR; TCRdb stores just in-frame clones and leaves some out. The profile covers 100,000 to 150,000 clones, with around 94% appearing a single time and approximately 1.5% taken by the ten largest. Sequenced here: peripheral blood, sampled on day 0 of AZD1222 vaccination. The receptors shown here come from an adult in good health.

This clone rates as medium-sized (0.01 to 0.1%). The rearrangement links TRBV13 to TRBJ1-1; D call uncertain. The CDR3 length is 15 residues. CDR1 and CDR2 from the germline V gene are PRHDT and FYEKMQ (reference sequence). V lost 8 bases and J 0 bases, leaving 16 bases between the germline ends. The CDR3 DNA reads TGTGCCAGCCGTTCAAAGGGCGGGATGAACACTGAAGCTTTCTTT. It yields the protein CASRSKGGMNTEAFF. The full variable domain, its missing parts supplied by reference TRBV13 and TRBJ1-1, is AAGVIQSPRHLIKEKRETATLKCYPIPRHDTVYWYQQGPGQDPQFLISFYEKMQSDKGSIPDRFSAQQFSDYHSELNMSSLELGDSALYFCASRSKGGMNTEAFFGQGTRLTVV.

The CDR3 DNA reads TGTGCCAGCAGTGAAGCAGCCAGGGTGAACACTGAAGCTTTCTTT. As protein: CASSEAARVNTEAFF. This sequence joins TRBV6-1 and TRBJ1-1, with D tentatively TRBD1 (5 bases). The CDR3 consists of 15 residues. The V end was cut by 0 bases, the J end by 0 bases, with 8 bases between. Germline CDR1 is MNHNS and CDR2 is SASEGT.

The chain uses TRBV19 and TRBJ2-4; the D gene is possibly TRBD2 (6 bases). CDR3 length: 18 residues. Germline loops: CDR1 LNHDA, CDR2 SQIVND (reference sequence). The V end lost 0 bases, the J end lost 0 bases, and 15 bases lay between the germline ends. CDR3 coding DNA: TGTGCCAGTAGTATAGATCCCGGAGGGGCCTTAGCCAAAAACATTCAGTACTTC. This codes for CASSIDPGGALAKNIQYF.

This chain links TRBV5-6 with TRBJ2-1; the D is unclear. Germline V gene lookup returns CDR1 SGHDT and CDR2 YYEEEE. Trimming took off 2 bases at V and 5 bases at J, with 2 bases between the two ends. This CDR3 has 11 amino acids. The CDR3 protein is CASSLNNEQFF. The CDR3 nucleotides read TGTGCCAGCAGCTTAAACAATGAGCAGTTCTTC.

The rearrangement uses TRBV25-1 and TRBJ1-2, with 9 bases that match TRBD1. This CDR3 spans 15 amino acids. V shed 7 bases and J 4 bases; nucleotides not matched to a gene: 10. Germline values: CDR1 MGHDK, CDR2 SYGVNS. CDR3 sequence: CASTPALGQGYGYTF. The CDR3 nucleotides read TGTGCCAGCACTCCCGCGTTGGGACAGGGCTATGGCTACACCTTC.

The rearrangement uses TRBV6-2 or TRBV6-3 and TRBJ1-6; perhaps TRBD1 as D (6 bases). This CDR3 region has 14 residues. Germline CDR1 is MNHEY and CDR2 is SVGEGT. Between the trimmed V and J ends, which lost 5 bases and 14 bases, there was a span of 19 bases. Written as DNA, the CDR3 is TGTGCCAGCAGTCTACCCCACAGGGCTCGAGCCCTCCACTTT. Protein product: CASSLPHRARALHF.

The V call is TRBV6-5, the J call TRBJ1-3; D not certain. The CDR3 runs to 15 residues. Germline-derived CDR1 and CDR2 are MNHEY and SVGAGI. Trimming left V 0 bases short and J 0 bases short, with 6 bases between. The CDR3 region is CASSYSTYSGNTIYF. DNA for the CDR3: TGTGCCAGCAGTTACTCCACCTACTCTGGAAACACCATATATTTT.

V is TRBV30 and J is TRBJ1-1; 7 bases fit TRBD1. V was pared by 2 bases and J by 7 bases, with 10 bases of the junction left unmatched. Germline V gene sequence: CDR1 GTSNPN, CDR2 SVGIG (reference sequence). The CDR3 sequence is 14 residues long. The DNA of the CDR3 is TGTGCCTGGAGTCCGACCCCGGACAGGTTTGAAGCTTTCTTT. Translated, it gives CAWSPTPDRFEAFF. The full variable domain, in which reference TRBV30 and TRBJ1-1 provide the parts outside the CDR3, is SQTIHQWPATLVQPVGSPLSLECTVEGTSNPNLYWYRQAAGRGLQLLFYSVGIGQISSEVPQNLSASRPQDRQFILSSKKLLLSDSGFYLCAWSPTPDRFEAFFGQGTRLTVV.

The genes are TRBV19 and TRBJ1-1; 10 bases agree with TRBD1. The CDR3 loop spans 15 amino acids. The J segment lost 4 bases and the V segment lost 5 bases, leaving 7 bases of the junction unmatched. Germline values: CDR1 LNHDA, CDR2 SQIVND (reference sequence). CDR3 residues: CASSVSTGGVTEAFF. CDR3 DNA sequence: TGTGCCAGTAGTGTATCGACAGGGGGCGTCACTGAAGCTTTCTTT.

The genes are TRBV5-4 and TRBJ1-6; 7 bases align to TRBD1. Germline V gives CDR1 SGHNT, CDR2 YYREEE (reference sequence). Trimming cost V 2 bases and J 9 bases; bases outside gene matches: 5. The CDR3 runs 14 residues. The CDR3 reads CASSLQGIFSPLHF. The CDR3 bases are TGTGCCAGCAGCTTACAGGGGATTTTTTCACCCCTCCACTTT. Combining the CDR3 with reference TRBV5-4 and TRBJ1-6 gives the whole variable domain ETGVTQSPTHLIKTRGQQVTLRCSSQSGHNTVSWYQQALGQGPQFIFQYYREEENGRGNFPPRFSGLQFPNYSSELNVNALELDDSALYLCASSLQGIFSPLHFGNGTRLTVT.

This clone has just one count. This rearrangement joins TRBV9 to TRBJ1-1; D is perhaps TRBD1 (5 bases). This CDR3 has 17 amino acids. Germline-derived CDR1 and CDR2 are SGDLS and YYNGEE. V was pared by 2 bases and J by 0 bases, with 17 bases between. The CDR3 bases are TGTGCCAGCAGCGTGTCGCCAGCGACAGCAATGAACACTGAAGCTTTCTTT. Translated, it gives CASSVSPATAMNTEAFF. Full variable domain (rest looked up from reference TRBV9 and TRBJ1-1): DSGVTQTPKHLITATGQRVTLRCSPRSGDLSVYWYQQSLDQGLQFLIQYYNGEERAKGNILERFSAQQFPDLHSELNLSSLELGDSALYFCASSVSPATAMNTEAFFGQGTRLTVV.

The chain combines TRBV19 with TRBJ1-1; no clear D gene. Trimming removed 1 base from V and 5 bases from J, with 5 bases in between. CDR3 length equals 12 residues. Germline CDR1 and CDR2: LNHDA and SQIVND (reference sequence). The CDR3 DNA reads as TGTGCCAGTAGTATAGTTAGGACTGAAGCTTTCTTT. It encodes CASSIVRTEAFF.

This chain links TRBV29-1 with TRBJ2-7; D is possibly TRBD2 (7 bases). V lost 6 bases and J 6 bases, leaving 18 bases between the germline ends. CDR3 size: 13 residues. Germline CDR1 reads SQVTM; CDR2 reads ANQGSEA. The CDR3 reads CSVARRGAGEQYF. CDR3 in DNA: TGCAGCGTAGCACGCCGGGGGGCGGGCGAGCAGTACTTC.

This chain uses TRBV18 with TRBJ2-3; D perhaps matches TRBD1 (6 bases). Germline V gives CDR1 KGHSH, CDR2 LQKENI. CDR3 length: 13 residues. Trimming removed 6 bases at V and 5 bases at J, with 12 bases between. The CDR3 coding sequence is TGTGCCAGCTCCGTTGGGGGCGGAGATACGCAGTATTTT. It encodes CASSVGGGDTQYF.

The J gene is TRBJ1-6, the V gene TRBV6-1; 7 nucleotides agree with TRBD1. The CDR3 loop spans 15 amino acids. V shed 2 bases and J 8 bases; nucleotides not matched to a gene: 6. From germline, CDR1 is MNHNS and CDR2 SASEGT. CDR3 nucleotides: TGTGCCAGCAGTGAATTAGGGGGCGAACATTCACCCCTCCACTTT. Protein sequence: CASSELGGEHSPLHF.

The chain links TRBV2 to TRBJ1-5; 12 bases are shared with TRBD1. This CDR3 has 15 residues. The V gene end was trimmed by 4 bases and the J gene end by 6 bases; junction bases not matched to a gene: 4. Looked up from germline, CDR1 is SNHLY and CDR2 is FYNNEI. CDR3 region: CASSVGQGAGQPQHF. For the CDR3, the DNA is TGTGCCAGCAGTGTGGGACAGGGGGCAGGTCAGCCCCAGCATTTT.

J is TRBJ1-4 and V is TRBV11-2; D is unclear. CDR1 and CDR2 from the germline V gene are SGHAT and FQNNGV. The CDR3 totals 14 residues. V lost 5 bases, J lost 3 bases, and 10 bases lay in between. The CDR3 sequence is CASSPTAANEKLFF. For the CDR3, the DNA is TGTGCCAGCAGCCCAACCGCAGCTAATGAAAAACTGTTTTTT.

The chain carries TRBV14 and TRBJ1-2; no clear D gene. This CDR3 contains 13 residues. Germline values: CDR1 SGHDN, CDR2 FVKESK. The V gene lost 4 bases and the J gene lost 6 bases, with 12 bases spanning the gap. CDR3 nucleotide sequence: TGTGCCAGCAGCCCGAGGGTAAGGGATGGCTACACCTTC. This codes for CASSPRVRDGYTF.

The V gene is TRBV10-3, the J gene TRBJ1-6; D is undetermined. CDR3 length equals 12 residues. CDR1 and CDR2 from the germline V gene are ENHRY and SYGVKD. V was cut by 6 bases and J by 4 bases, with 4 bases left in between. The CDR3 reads CAISDYNSPLHF. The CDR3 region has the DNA TGTGCCATCAGCGATTATAATTCACCCCTCCACTTT.

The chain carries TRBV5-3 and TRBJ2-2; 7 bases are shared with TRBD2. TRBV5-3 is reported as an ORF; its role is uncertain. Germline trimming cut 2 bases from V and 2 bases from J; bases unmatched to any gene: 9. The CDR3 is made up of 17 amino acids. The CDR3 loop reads CARSFTAGVSNTGELFF. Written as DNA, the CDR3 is TGTGCCAGAAGCTTTACCGCGGGGGTGAGCAACACCGGGGAGCTGTTTTTT.

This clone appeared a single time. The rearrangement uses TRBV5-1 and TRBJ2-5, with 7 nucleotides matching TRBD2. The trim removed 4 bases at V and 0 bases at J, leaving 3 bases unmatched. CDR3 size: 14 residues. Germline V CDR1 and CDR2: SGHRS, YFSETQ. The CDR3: CASSLGTNQETQYF. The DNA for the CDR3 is TGCGCCAGCAGCCTCGGGACTAACCAAGAGACCCAGTACTTC.

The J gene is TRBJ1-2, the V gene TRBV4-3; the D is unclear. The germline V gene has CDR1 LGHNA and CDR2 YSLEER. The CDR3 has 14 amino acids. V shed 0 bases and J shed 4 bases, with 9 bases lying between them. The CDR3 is CASSQDLLSYGYTF. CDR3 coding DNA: TGCGCCAGCAGCCAAGATTTGCTCAGCTATGGCTACACCTTC.

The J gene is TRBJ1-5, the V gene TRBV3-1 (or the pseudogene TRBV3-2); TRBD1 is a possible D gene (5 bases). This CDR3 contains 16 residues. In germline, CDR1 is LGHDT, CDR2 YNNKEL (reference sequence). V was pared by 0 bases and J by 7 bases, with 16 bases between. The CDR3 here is CASSQDPGGVGQPQHF. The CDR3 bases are TGTGCCAGCAGCCAAGATCCGGGAGGGGTAGGCCAGCCCCAGCATTTT.

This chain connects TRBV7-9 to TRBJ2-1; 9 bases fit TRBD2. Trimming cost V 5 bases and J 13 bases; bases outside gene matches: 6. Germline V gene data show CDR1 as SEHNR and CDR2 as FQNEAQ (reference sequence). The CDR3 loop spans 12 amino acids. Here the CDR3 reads CASSPGLAIQFF. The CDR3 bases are TGTGCCAGCAGCCCTGGACTAGCGATACAGTTCTTC. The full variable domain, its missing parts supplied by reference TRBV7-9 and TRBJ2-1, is DTGVSQNPRHKITKRGQNVTFRCDPISEHNRLYWYRQTLGQGPEFLTYFQNEAQLEKSRLLSDRFSAERPKGSFSTLEIQRTEQGDSAMYLCASSPGLAIQFFGPGTRLTVL.

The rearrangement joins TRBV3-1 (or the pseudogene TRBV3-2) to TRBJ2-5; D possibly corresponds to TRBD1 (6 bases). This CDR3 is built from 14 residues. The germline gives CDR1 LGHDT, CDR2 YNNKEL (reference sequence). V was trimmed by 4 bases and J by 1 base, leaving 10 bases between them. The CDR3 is CASSLGTSQETQYF. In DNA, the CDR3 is TGTGCCAGCAGCCTAGGGACATCCCAAGAGACCCAGTACTTC.

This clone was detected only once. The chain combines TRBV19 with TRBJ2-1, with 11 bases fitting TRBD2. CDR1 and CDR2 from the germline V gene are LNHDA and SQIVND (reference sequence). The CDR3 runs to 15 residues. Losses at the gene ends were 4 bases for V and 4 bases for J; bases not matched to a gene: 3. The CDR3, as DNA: TGTGCCAGTAGTACCCGACTAGCGGGGTACAATGAGCAGTTCTTC. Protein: CASSTRLAGYNEQFF. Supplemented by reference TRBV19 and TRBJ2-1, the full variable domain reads DGGITQSPKYLFRKEGQNVTLSCEQNLNHDAMYWYRQDPGQGLRLIYYSQIVNDFQKGDIAEGYSVSREKKESFPLTVTSAQKNPTAFYLCASSTRLAGYNEQFFGPGTRLTVL.

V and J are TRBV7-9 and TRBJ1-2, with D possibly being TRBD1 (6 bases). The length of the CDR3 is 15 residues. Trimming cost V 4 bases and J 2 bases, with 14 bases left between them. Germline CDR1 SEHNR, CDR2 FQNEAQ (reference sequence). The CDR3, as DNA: TGTGCCAGCAGCTCTTGGACAGAAACGAACTATGGCTACACCTTC. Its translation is CASSSWTETNYGYTF.

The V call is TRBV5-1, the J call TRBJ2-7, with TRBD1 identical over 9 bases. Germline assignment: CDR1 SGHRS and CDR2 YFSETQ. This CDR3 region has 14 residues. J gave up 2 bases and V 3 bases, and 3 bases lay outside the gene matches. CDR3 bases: TGCGCCAGCAGCTCGGGACAGGGCGCCTACGAGCAGTACTTC. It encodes CASSSGQGAYEQYF.

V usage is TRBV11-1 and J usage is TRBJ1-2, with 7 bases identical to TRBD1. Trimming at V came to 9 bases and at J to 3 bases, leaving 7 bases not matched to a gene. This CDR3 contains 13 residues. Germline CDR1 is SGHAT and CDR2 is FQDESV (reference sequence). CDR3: CASTPGTDYGYTF. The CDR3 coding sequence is TGTGCCAGTACCCCCGGGACAGACTATGGCTACACCTTC.